A single sample gave rise to the 21 T cell receptor beta chains below, sequenced in a study of T-cell reconstitution after alpha-beta-depleted transplantation in children. Using unique molecular identifiers, the investigators prepared the TCRbeta library. From the PCR reads, TCRdb called clonotypes with MiXCR, one entry per CDR3 protein. Of roughly 400,000 distinct CDR3 sequences detected, around 21% appear once; the ten largest clones hold around 4%. Sequenced here: PBMCs from the stem cell graft donor, sampled from the stem cell graft. These receptors all stem from a human donor who donated a stem cell graft to a child with acute myeloid leukemia.

This clonotype was observed many times. The V gene is TRBV25-1, the J gene TRBJ2-3, with D unclear. Germline loops: CDR1 MGHDK, CDR2 SYGVNS. Trimming took 4 bases from V and 1 from J, leaving 3 bases between them. The CDR3 runs to 12 residues. The CDR3: CASSARTDTQYF. The CDR3 region has the DNA TGTGCCAGCAGTGCCCGCACAGATACGCAGTATTTT.

This rearrangement joins TRBV6-1 to TRBJ2-3; 7 nucleotides agree with TRBD1. Germline lookup yields CDR1 MNHNS and CDR2 SASEGT. The CDR3 loop spans 14 amino acids. V gave up 8 bases and J gave up 1 base; unmatched junction bases: 6. The CDR3 sequence is CASGGQLGTDTQYF. CDR3 coding DNA: TGTGCCAGCGGGGGACAGTTGGGCACAGATACGCAGTATTTT.

Concerning this clonotype itself: The junction and the germline gene differ at one end; a read error may be behind it. This chain connects TRBV20-1 to TRBJ2-1, with D possibly being TRBD2 (6 bases). The CDR3 is 10 residues long. CDR1 and CDR2 from the germline V gene are DFQATT and SNEGSKA (reference sequence). The CDR3 region has the DNA TGCAGTGCTAGCAGAGTTAGGAGGGACTTC. This gives the protein CSASRVRRDF.

The V call is TRBV6-5, the J call TRBJ1-4; 7 positions agree with TRBD1. The germline gives CDR1 MNHEY, CDR2 SVGAGI. The V and J ends lost 5 bases and 3 bases, in that order; junction bases with no gene match: 6. CDR3 length: 15 residues. CDR3 in DNA: TGTGCCAGCAGTCACAACAGGGGTGCTAATGAAAAACTGTTTTTT. Its protein is CASSHNRGANEKLFF.

This clonotype was seen a few times. CDR3 sequence reads: CASREGDRVAYGYTF. The CDR3 coding sequence is TGTGCCAGCAGGGAGGGCGACAGGGTAGCTTATGGCTACACCTTC. The chain combines TRBV27 with TRBJ1-2; 7 bases map to TRBD1. This CDR3 comprises 15 residues. The trim removed 6 bases at V and 5 bases at J, leaving 12 bases unmatched. Germline CDR1 is MNHEY and CDR2 is SMNVEV (reference sequence).

This clonotype has a single count. The chain is built from TRBV7-3 and TRBJ2-2, with 12 bases identical to TRBD2. V lost 5 bases and J lost 5; bases outside the gene matches: 9. The germline V gene has CDR1 SGHTA and CDR2 FQGTGA. This CDR3 spans 17 amino acids. The CDR3 DNA follows: TGTGCCAGCAGCGTGACGACTAGCGGGAGTAAGACCGGGGAGCTGTTTTTT. This gives the protein CASSVTTSGSKTGELFF.

This clonotype was seen a handful of times. The V call is TRBV20-1, the J call TRBJ2-7, with 9 positions matching TRBD1. Trimming cost V 6 bases and J 5 bases; bases outside gene matches: 17. Germline lookup yields CDR1 DFQATT and CDR2 SNEGSKA (reference sequence). The CDR3 sequence is 16 residues long. The CDR3 nucleotides are TGCAGTGCCGTTCCGGGACAGGGAGGCAAGGTGGACGAGCAGTACTTC. It is translated as CSAVPGQGGKVDEQYF.

The chain is built from TRBV6-5 and TRBJ1-6; 9 bases agree with TRBD1. Unmatched junction bases numbered 8, after V lost 4 bases and J lost 7 bases. The CDR3 extends over 16 amino acids. CDR1 MNHEY and CDR2 SVGAGI come from the germline V gene. The CDR3 coding sequence is TGTGCCAGCAGTTCGCCGGACAGGGGCGGGAATTCACCCCTCCACTTT. It is translated as CASSSPDRGGNSPLHF.

V and J are TRBV12-3 or TRBV12-4 and TRBJ2-5; the D gene is possibly TRBD1 (5 bases). The CDR3 length is 14 residues. V was clipped by 3 bases and J by 5 bases, with 13 bases between them. In DNA, the CDR3 is TGTGCCAGCAGTTTGGTCAGGGATCGGGAGACCCAGTACTTC. It translates to CASSLVRDRETQYF.

This clonotype has only a few counts. The genes are TRBV6-5 and TRBJ1-2, with D perhaps matching TRBD1 (5 bases). The V end lost 0 bases, the J end lost 7 bases, and 21 bases lay between the germline ends. Germline-derived CDR1 and CDR2 are MNHEY and SVGAGI. The CDR3 contains 17 residues. Here the CDR3 DNA reads TGTGCCAGCAGTTACTCGGGGTCAGGGCCTGGGTGGAGTGGCTACACCTTC. It codes for CASSYSGSGPGWSGYTF.

Many counts were recorded for this clonotype. This chain connects TRBV20-1 to TRBJ1-5; D uncertain. Trimming removed 0 bases from V and 3 bases from J, with 9 bases in between. This CDR3 contains 14 residues. CDR1 is DFQATT and CDR2 is SNEGSKA in the germline V gene (reference sequence). CDR3 in amino acids: CSAREAQYNQPQHF. CDR3 nucleotides: TGCAGTGCTAGAGAAGCACAGTACAATCAGCCCCAGCATTTT.

This clonotype was seen repeatedly, ten times or more. The chain joins TRBV4-3 to TRBJ2-4, with D possibly being TRBD2 (6 bases). Germline V gives CDR1 LGHNA, CDR2 YSLEER. The CDR3 totals 18 residues. Trimming shortened V by 0 bases and J by 2 bases, and 17 bases separated the two germline ends. Here the CDR3 DNA reads TGCGCCAGCAGCCAAGACGGAACTAGCCCATACTCCAAAAACATTCAGTACTTC. It yields the protein CASSQDGTSPYSKNIQYF.

This clonotype was counted only a few times. The chain links TRBV5-1 to TRBJ2-1; TRBD1 agrees at 11 bases. After removal of 3 bases from V and 9 bases from J, the junction contained 8 bases not matched to a gene. Germline lookup yields CDR1 SGHRS and CDR2 YFSETQ. The CDR3 sequence is 15 residues long. CDR3 amino acids: CASSSTGTGGSEQFF. Here the CDR3 DNA reads TGCGCCAGCAGCTCAACCGGGACAGGGGGATCTGAGCAGTTCTTC.

J is TRBJ2-4 and V is TRBV28; D is ambiguous. CDR3 length: 14 residues. Germline V gene sequence: CDR1 MDHEN, CDR2 SYDVKM. Deletions cut 6 bases from V and 0 bases from J, with 9 bases between. The CDR3 loop reads CASREQVAKNIQYF. DNA of the CDR3: TGTGCCAGCAGAGAGCAGGTAGCCAAAAACATTCAGTACTTC.

This rearrangement joins TRBV11-2 to TRBJ2-5; TRBD2 aligns across 14 bases. Germline V gene lookup returns CDR1 SGHAT and CDR2 FQNNGV. The trim removed 1 base at V and 4 bases at J, leaving 5 bases unmatched. There are 17 residues in the CDR3. The CDR3 DNA reads TGTGCCAGCAGCTTAGGGTCCGGACTAGCGGGAGGAGAGACCCAGTACTTC. Its protein is CASSLGSGLAGGETQYF.

In this sample, this clonotype turned up many times. CDR3 loop: CAWTPPGGRRTYEQYF. The CDR3 DNA reads as TGTGCCTGGACCCCTCCCGGGGGGAGGCGGACCTACGAGCAGTACTTC. The rearrangement joins TRBV30 to TRBJ2-7; 7 nucleotides align to TRBD2. The CDR3 is 16 residues long. V trimming: 4 bases; J trimming: 2 bases; junction bases outside the gene matches: 14. Germline-derived CDR1 and CDR2 are GTSNPN and SVGIG (reference sequence). Full variable domain (missing parts from reference TRBV30 and TRBJ2-7): SQTIHQWPATLVQPVGSPLSLECTVEGTSNPNLYWYRQAAGRGLQLLFYSVGIGQISSEVPQNLSASRPQDRQFILSSKKLLLSDSGFYLCAWTPPGGRRTYEQYFGPGTRLTVT.

This clonotype was found many times. At one of its ends the junction is not consistent with the germline gene, which may arise from a read error. In DNA form, the CDR3 reads TGTGCCAGCAGTTTAGGAGTGAACACTGAAGCTTTCTTT. This translates into CASSLGVNTEAFF. V and J are TRBV5-1 and TRBJ1-1, with D uncertain. The CDR3 sequence is 13 residues long. Germline assignment: CDR1 SGHRS and CDR2 YFSETQ. Full variable domain (rest looked up from reference TRBV5-1 and TRBJ1-1): KAGVTQTPRYLIKTRGQQVTLSCSPISGHRSVSWYQQTPGQGLQFLFEYFSETQRNKGNFPGRFSGRQFSNSRSEMNVSTLELGDSALYLCASSLGVNTEAFFGQGTRLTVV.

This clonotype was detected a few times. The chain has TRBV7-2 and TRBJ1-4; D is unresolved. This CDR3 has 14 residues. From germline, CDR1 is SGHTA and CDR2 FQGNSA. The V end was cut by 4 bases, the J end by 8 bases, with 14 bases between. The CDR3 is CASSSGSIREKLFF. Here the CDR3 DNA reads TGTGCCAGCAGCTCCGGGTCCATTAGAGAAAAACTGTTTTTT.

This clonotype was seen more than once but under ten times. The V gene is TRBV5-1, the J gene TRBJ2-7; D is possibly TRBD2 (5 bases). V was pared by 0 bases and J by 2 bases, with 9 bases between. This CDR3 has 14 residues. Germline V gene sequence: CDR1 SGHRS, CDR2 YFSETQ. This CDR3 is CASSLALGPYEQYF. As DNA, the CDR3 is TGCGCCAGCAGCTTGGCACTAGGGCCCTACGAGCAGTACTTC.

This clonotype showed up many times. The gene calls are TRBV20-1 and TRBJ2-1; 11 nucleotides align to TRBD2. The ends lost 1 base at V and 7 bases at J; junction bases unmatched: 6. There are 15 residues in the CDR3. In germline, CDR1 is DFQATT, CDR2 SNEGSKA (reference sequence). CDR3 sequence (DNA): TGCAGTGCTAGAGTTTTAGCGGGAGGGAGGAATGAGCAGTTCTTC. This codes for CSARVLAGGRNEQFF.

This chain joins TRBV7-9 and TRBJ2-1; 9 positions match TRBD2. V trimming: 5 bases; J trimming: 6 bases; junction bases outside the gene matches: 11. Germline assignment: CDR1 SEHNR and CDR2 FQNEAQ (reference sequence). The CDR3 has 16 amino acids. CDR3 sequence reads: CASSPIIAGDANEQFF. CDR3 bases: TGTGCCAGCAGCCCTATTATAGCGGGAGACGCCAATGAGCAGTTCTTC.